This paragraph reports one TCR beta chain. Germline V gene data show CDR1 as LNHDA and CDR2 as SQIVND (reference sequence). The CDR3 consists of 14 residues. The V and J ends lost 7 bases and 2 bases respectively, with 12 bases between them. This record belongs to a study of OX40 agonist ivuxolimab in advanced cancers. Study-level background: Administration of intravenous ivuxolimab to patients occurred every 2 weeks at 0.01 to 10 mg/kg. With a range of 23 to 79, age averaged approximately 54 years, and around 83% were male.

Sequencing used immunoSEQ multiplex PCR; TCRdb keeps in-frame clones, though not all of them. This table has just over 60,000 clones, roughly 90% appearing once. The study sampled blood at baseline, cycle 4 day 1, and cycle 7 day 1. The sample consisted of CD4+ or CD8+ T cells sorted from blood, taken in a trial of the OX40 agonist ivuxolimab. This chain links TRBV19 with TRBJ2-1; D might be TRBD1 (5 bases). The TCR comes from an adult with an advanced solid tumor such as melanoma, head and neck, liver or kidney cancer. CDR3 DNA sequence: TGTGCCAGTAAGGCAGGGCTGACCTACAATGAGCAGTTCTTC. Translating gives CASKAGLTYNEQFF.